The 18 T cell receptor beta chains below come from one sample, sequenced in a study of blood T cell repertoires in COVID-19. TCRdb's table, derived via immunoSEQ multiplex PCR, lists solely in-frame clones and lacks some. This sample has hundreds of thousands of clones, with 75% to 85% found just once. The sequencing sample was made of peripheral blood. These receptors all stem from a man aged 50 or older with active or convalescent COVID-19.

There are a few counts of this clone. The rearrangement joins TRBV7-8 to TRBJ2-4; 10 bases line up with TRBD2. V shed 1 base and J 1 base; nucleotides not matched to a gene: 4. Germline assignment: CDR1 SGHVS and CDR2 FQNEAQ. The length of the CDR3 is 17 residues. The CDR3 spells CASSLVGSGRAKNIQYF. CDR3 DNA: TGTGCCAGCAGCTTAGTGGGTAGCGGGAGGGCCAAAAACATTCAGTACTTC.

The CDR3 sequence: CATSVPGGGGETQYF. The CDR3 DNA follows: TGTGCCACCAGTGTCCCGGGAGGAGGGGGGGAGACCCAGTACTTC. The J gene is TRBJ2-5, the V gene TRBV24-1; D possibly corresponds to TRBD2 (7 bases). Deletions cut 5 bases from V and 5 bases from J, with 17 bases between. The CDR3 runs 15 residues. Per germline, CDR1 KGHDR and CDR2 SFDVKD.

The CDR3 nucleotides are TGTGCCAGCAGCGTTGACCCAGGGTCCTACAATGAGCAGTTCTTC. Amino acid sequence: CASSVDPGSYNEQFF. This rearrangement joins TRBV9 to TRBJ2-1; TRBD1 is a possible D gene (5 bases). Germline values: CDR1 SGDLS, CDR2 YYNGEE. This CDR3 is built from 15 residues. V was trimmed by 2 bases and J by 1 base, leaving 10 bases between them. The variable domain in full, with the rest retrieved from reference TRBV9 and TRBJ2-1, is DSGVTQTPKHLITATGQRVTLRCSPRSGDLSVYWYQQSLDQGLQFLIQYYNGEERAKGNILERFSAQQFPDLHSELNLSSLELGDSALYFCASSVDPGSYNEQFFGPGTRLTVL.

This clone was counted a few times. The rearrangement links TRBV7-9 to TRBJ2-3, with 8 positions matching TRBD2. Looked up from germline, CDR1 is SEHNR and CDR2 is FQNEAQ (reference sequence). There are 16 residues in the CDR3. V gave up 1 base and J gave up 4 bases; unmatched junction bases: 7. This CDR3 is CASSLVASGSADTQYF. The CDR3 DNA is TGTGCCAGCAGCTTAGTTGCAAGCGGGAGTGCAGATACGCAGTATTTT.

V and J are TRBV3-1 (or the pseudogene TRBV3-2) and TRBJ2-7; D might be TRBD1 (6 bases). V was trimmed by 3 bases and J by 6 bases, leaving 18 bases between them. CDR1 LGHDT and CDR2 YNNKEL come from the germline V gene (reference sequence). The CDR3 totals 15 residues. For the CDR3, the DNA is TGTGCCAGCAGCCAGGATCAAGTGGGGGCGCCCGAGCAGTACTTC. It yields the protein CASSQDQVGAPEQYF.

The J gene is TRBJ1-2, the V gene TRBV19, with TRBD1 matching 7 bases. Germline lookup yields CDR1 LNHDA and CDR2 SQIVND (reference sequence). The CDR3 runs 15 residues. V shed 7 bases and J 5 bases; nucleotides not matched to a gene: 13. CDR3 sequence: CASKKGAQGFYGYTF. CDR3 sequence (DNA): TGTGCCAGTAAAAAGGGGGCCCAAGGCTTTTATGGCTACACCTTC. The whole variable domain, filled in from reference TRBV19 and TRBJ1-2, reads DGGITQSPKYLFRKEGQNVTLSCEQNLNHDAMYWYRQDPGQGLRLIYYSQIVNDFQKGDIAEGYSVSREKKESFPLTVTSAQKNPTAFYLCASKKGAQGFYGYTFGSGTRLTVV.

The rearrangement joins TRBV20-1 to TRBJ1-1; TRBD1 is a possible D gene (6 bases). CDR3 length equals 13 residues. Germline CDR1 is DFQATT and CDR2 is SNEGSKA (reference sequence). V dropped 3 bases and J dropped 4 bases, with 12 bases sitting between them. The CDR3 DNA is TGCAGTGCTAGTCGGCAGGGGTTCACTGAAGCTTTCTTT. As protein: CSASRQGFTEAFF.

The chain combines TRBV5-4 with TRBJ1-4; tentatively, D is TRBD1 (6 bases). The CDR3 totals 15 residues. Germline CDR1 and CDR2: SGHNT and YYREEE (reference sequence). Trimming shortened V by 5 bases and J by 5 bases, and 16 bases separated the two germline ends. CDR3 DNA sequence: TGTGCCAGCAGTCCCGGACAGACACTAAATGAAAAACTGTTTTTT. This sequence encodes CASSPGQTLNEKLFF. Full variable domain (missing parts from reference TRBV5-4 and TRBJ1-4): ETGVTQSPTHLIKTRGQQVTLRCSSQSGHNTVSWYQQALGQGPQFIFQYYREEENGRGNFPPRFSGLQFPNYSSELNVNALELDDSALYLCASSPGQTLNEKLFFGSGTQLSVL.

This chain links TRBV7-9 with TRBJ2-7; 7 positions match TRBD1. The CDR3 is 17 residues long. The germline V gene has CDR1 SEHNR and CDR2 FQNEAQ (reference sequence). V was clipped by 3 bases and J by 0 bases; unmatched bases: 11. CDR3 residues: CASSFNRQGPNSYEQYF. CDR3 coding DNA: TGTGCCAGCAGCTTTAATAGACAGGGTCCTAACTCCTACGAGCAGTACTTC.

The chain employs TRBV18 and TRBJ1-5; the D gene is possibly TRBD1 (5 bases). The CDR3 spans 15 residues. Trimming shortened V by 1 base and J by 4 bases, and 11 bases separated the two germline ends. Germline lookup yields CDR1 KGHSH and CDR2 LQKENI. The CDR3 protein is CASSPQHGGNQPQHF. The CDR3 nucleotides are TGTGCCAGCTCACCACAACACGGGGGGAATCAGCCCCAGCATTTT.

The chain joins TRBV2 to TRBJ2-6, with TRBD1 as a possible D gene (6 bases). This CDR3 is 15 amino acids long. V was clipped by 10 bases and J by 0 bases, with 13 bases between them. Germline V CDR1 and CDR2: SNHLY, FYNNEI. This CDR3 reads CAIGTSHSGANVLTF. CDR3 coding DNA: TGTGCCATAGGGACATCTCACTCTGGGGCCAACGTCCTGACTTTC.

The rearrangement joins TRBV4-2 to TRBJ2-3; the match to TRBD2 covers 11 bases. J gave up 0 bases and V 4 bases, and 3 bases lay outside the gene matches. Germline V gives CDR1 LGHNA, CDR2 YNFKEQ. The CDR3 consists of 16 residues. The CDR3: CASSPRLAGSTDTQYF. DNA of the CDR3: TGTGCCAGCAGCCCCAGACTAGCGGGGAGCACAGATACGCAGTATTTT.

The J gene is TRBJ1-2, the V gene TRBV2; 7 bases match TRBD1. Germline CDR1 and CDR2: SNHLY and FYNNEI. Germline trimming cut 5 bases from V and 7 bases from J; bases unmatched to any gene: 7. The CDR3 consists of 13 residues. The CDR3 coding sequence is TGTGCCAGCAGTACCCAGACAGGGCGTGGCTACACCTTC. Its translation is CASSTQTGRGYTF.

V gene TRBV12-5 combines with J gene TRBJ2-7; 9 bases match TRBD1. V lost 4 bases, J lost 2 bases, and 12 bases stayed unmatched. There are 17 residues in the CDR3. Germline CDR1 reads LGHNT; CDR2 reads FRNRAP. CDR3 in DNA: TGTGCTAGTGGTTCACTCCCGGGACAGGGAACTACCTACGAGCAGTACTTC. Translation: CASGSLPGQGTTYEQYF.

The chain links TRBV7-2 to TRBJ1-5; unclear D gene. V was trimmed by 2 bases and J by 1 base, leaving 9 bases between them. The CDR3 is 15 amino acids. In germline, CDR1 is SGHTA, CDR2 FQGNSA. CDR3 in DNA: TGTGCCAGCAGCTTATACAGTGACAGCAATCAGCCCCAGCATTTT. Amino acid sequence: CASSLYSDSNQPQHF.

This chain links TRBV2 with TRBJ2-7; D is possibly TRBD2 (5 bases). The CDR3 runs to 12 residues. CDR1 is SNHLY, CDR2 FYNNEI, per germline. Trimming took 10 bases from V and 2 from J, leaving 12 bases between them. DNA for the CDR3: TGTGCCACACGGGGAAGCGCCTACGAGCAGTACTTC. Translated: CATRGSAYEQYF.

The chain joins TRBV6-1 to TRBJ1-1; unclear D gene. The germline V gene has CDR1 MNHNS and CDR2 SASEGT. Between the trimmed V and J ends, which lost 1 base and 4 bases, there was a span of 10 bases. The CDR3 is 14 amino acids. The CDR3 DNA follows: TGTGCCAGCAGTGAAGTTGGCGGGTTCACTGAAGCTTTCTTT. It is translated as CASSEVGGFTEAFF.

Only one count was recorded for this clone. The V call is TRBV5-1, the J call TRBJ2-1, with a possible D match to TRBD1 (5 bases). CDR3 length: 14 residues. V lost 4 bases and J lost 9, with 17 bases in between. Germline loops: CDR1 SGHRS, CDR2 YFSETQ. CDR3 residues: CASSADQQVGEQFF. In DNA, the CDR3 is TGCGCCAGCAGCGCGGACCAACAGGTCGGTGAGCAGTTCTTC.